These 3 T cell receptor beta chains originate from one sample sequenced in a study of cytomegalovirus exposure and HLA in healthy donors. The PCR had 60 Vbeta and 13 Jbeta primers. Only in-frame clones appear in the TCRdb table, and some are missing; sequencing was by immunoSEQ multiplex PCR. The sample carries some 150,000 clones, about four fifths recorded once. What was sequenced was PBMCs. These receptors all stem from a man aged 18 to 30 in good health and CMV-seropositive.

This chain joins TRBV13 and TRBJ2-2; 10 bases align to TRBD2. J gave up 5 bases and V 10 bases, and 16 bases lay outside the gene matches. Per germline, CDR1 PRHDT and CDR2 FYEKMQ (reference sequence). CDR3 length equals 17 residues. The CDR3 DNA is TGTGCCACCCAACCCGCGACTAGCGGGTATGAAACCGGGGAGCTGTTTTTT. Translating gives CATQPATSGYETGELFF.

The rearrangement uses TRBV5-1 and TRBJ2-7; 10 bases align to TRBD1. V lost 4 bases to trimming and J lost 1 base; unmatched junction nucleotides: 17. Germline V lookup: CDR1 SGHRS, CDR2 YFSETQ. The CDR3 is 19 amino acids. CDR3 DNA: TGCGCCAGCAGCCCCCGCCGACAGGGGGCGGTTGTTGGTTCCTACGAGCAGTACTTC. This codes for CASSPRRQGAVVGSYEQYF.

This chain uses TRBV27 with TRBJ1-3; TRBD1 might be the D (5 bases). Germline lookup yields CDR1 MNHEY and CDR2 SMNVEV (reference sequence). The V gene lost 2 bases and the J gene lost 1 base, with 6 bases spanning the gap. This CDR3 comprises 14 residues. The CDR3 sequence is CASSLGGSGNTIYF. DNA of the CDR3: TGTGCCAGCAGTTTAGGGGGGTCTGGAAACACCATATATTTT.